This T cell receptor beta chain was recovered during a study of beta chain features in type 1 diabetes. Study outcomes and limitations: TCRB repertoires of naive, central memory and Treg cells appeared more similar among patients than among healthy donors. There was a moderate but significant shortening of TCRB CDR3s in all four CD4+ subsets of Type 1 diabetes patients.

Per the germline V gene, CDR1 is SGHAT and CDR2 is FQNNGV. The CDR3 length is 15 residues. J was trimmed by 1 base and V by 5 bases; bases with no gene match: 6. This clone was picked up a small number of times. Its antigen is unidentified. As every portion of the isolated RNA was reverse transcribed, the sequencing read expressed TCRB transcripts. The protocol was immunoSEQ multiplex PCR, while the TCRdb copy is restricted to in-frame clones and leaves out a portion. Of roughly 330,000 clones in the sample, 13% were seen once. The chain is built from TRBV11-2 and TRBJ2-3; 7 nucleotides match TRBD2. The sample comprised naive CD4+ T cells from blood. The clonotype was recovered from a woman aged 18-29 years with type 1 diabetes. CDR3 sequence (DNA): TGTGCCAGCAGCCTCAGCGGGACCGGCACAGATACGCAGTATTTT. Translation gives CASSLSGTGTDTQYF.